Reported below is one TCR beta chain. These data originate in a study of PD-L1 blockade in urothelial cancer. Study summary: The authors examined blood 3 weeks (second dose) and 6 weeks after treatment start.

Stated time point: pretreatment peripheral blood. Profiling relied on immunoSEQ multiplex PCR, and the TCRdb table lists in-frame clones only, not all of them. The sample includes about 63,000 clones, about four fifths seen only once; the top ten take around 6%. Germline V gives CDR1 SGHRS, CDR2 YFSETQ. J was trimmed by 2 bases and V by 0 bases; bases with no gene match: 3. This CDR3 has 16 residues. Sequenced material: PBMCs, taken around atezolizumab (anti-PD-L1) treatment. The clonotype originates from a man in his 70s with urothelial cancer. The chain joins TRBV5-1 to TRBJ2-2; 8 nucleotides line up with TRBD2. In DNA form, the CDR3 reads TGCGCCAGCAGCTTGGGTAGCGGGGATAACACCGGGGAGCTGTTTTTT. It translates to CASSLGSGDNTGELFF.